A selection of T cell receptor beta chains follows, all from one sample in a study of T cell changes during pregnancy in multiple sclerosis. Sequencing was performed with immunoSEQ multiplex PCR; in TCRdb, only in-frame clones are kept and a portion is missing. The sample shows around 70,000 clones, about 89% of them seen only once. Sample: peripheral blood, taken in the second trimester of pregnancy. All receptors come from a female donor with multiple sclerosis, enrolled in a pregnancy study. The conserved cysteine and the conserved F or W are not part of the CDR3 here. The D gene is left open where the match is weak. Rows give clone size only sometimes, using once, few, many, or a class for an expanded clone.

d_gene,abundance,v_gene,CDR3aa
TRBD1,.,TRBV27,ASSFAGGDTEAF
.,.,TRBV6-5,ASRPPGQMNTEAF
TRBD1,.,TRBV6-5,ASSWTGGNQPQH
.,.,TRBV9,ASSPRYTGELF
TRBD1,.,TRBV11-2,ASSLGQGRKTQY
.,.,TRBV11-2,ASSPVGGSSYNEQF
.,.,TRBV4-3,ASSQDPGGLTDTEAF
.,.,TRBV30,AWREGQKFYNEQF
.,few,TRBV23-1,ASSQLPGGYPYEQY
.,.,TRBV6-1,ASSGTGYEQY
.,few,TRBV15,ATSTHGELF
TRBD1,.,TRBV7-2,ASSLVGGQGTEQY
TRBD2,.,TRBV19,ASSITGTSYTDTQY
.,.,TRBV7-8,ASSFRWETQY
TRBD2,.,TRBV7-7,ASSSGLAGGANTGELF
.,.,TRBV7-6,ASSLVSGPNTEAF
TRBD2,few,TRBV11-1,ASRRLAGSGGELF
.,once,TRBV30,AWSVTTMNTEAF
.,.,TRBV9,ASSVTATYQETQY
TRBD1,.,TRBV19,ASHTGGNTEAF
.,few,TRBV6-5,ASSAMGPDTGELF
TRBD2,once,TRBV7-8,ASSLNLGRGGYNEQF
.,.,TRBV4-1,ASSQVPVGWDQETQY
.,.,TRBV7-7,AGTRGGTGELF
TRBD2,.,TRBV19,ASSPGGGFNTQY
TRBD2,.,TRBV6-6,AGTSGGALNEQF
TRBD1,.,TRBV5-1,ASSLGGTGVGTEAF
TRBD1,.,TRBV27,ASSTRDRGYTEAF
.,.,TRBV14,ASSPLAGYYEQY
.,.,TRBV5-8,ASSRGRPLH
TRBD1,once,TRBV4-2,ASSVRQGSYQETQY
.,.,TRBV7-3,ASRSQLNTEAF
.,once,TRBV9,ASSVDGQTNEQF
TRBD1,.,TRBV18,ASNLGGSSYEQY
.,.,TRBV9,ASSAVAGELF
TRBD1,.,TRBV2,ASSEPRQGARDEQF
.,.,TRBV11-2,ASSFSPGGNSPLH
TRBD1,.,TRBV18,ASSPLGQGASGYT
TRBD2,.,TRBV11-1,ASSSSSGRTYEQY
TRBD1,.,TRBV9,ASSASWGQPEILSNNYGYT
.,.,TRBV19,ASSIDLNSYYEQY
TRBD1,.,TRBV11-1,ASRGTGVGTEAF
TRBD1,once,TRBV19,ASSIRGQGEQPQH
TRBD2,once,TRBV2,ASRSTSSPTDTQY